Included here is one T cell receptor beta chain sequence, with context. Assay used: immunoSEQ multiplex PCR; TCRdb lists only in-frame clones, some missing. The profile shows around 120,000 clones, over 70% of them singletons. This entry is derived from a study of blood T cell repertoires in COVID-19. Turning to the study itself: Samples came from the United States, Italy and Spain, spanning acute and convalescent COVID-19.

J was trimmed by 8 bases and V by 3 bases; bases with no gene match: 4. Germline CDR1 and CDR2: SGHTA and FQGNSA. The CDR3 loop spans 14 amino acids. The rearrangement links TRBV7-2 to TRBJ1-4; TRBD1 agrees at 9 bases. Input material: peripheral blood. This TCR was recovered from a woman aged 70-85 years with acute or convalescent COVID-19. The CDR3, as DNA: TGTGCCAGCAGCTTCGACAGGGGGGGGGAAAAACTGTTTTTT. It translates to CASSFDRGGEKLFF.